This entry concerns a single T cell receptor (beta chain). This record comes from a study of T cell changes during pregnancy in multiple sclerosis. Looked up from germline, CDR1 is SGHTA and CDR2 is FQGTGA. The CDR3 contains 13 residues. V was clipped by 5 bases and J by 1 base, with 8 bases between them. Produced via immunoSEQ multiplex PCR; TCRdb's table is partial and in-frame only. The table records 30,000 or so clones, 85% to 95% of them present only once. The specimen comprised CD8+ T cells from peripheral blood mononuclear cells, sampled before pregnancy. This chain joins TRBV7-3 and TRBJ1-1; D gene ambiguous. The clonotype originates from a female donor with multiple sclerosis, enrolled in a pregnancy study. The CDR3 loop is CASSAAGNTEAFF. The CDR3 coding sequence is TGTGCCAGCAGCGCCGCGGGGAACACTGAAGCTTTCTTT.